This entry lists 27 T cell receptor beta chains sequenced from one sample in a study of persistence of HIV-infected CD4 T cells. Lysates of CMV-infected fibroblasts at 10 ug/mL stimulated these cells. Memory cells lacking CD40L and CD69 with high CD45RO were sorted. The libraries were made with immunoSEQ version 4 in survey mode. Sequencing was performed with immunoSEQ multiplex PCR; in TCRdb, only in-frame clones are kept and a portion is missing. The sample lists roughly 41,000 clones; 75% to 90% were seen once. Which antigens these TCRs recognize remains unknown. Specimen: CD4+ T cells sorted from PBMCs after roughly 18-hour stimulation, collected from a patient who received antiretroviral therapy. These receptors all stem from an adult man with HIV who was CMV-seropositive.

V and J are TRBV18 and TRBJ2-7; 13 nucleotides match TRBD2. The CDR3 runs to 17 residues. Germline lookup yields CDR1 KGHSH and CDR2 LQKENI. With V trimmed by 0 bases and J by 3 bases, 5 bases remained unmatched. CDR3 residues: CASSPPLRLAGGYEQYF. CDR3 sequence (DNA): TGTGCCAGCTCACCACCGCTACGACTAGCGGGGGGCTACGAGCAGTACTTC.

This chain links TRBV6-5 with TRBJ1-6; D may be TRBD1 (5 bases). Per germline, CDR1 MNHEY and CDR2 SVGAGI. The V end was cut by 5 bases, the J end by 13 bases, with 18 bases between. The CDR3 covers 14 residues. For the CDR3, the DNA is TGTGCCAGCAGTCCCCTCGGGGCCGCCTTTCCCCTCCACTTT. The encoded protein is CASSPLGAAFPLHF.

V usage is TRBV4-1 and J usage is TRBJ1-1, with D perhaps matching TRBD1 (5 bases). CDR1 is MGHRA, CDR2 YSYEKL, per germline. With 4 bases removed from V and 10 bases from J, the gap between germline ends came to 19 bases. The CDR3 contains 14 residues. CDR3 residues: CASSPYPGQGTAFF. The CDR3 region has the DNA TGCGCCAGCAGCCCATACCCTGGGCAGGGTACAGCTTTCTTT.

V gene TRBV30 combines with J gene TRBJ1-4, with 7 bases identical to TRBD1. The CDR3 runs 14 residues. J gave up 8 bases and V 2 bases, and 8 bases lay outside the gene matches. The germline CDR1 and CDR2 sequences are GTSNPN and SVGIG (reference sequence). CDR3 region: CAWSQDRVGEKLFF. In nucleotides, the CDR3 is TGTGCCTGGAGTCAAGACAGGGTCGGGGAAAAACTGTTTTTT.

DNA for the CDR3: TGCGCCAGCAGCGGAGGACAGGGGGCAATCGCTGAAGCTTTCTTT. Translated: CASSGGQGAIAEAFF. The gene calls are TRBV10-1 and TRBJ1-1; TRBD1 agrees at 11 bases. The length of the CDR3 is 15 residues. Trimming at V came to 6 bases and at J to 6 bases, leaving 9 bases not matched to a gene. Germline assignment: CDR1 WNHNN and CDR2 SYGVQD (reference sequence).

For this clone: An end of the junction does not agree with germline; a read error may underlie this. This chain joins TRBV10-3 and TRBJ1-5, with TRBD1 matching 10 bases. Germline V gene data show CDR1 as ENHRY and CDR2 as SYGVKD. The length of the CDR3 is 14 residues. The CDR3 DNA is TGTGCCATCAACTCGGACAGGGGGTTTCAGTCCCAGCATTTT. This gives the protein CAINSDRGFQSQHF.

This clone has more than one count but fewer than ten. The chain couples TRBV3-1 (or the pseudogene TRBV3-2) to TRBJ1-5; D not certain. This CDR3 region has 13 residues. V dropped 2 bases and J dropped 3 bases, with 5 bases sitting between them. Germline V lookup: CDR1 LGHDT, CDR2 YNNKEL (reference sequence). The CDR3 reads CASSQSFNQPQHF. As DNA, the CDR3 is TGTGCCAGCAGCCAATCATTCAATCAGCCCCAGCATTTT.

The chain has TRBV2 and TRBJ2-7, with D hard to call. From germline, CDR1 is SNHLY and CDR2 FYNNEI. Trimming left V 3 bases short and J 6 bases short, with 15 bases between. The CDR3 is 14 amino acids. Here the CDR3 reads CASSDYYKLSEQYF. The CDR3 DNA is TGTGCCAGCAGTGATTACTACAAGCTCTCCGAGCAGTACTTC.

V usage is TRBV10-3 and J usage is TRBJ2-5, with D tentatively TRBD1 (5 bases). The germline V and J ends were trimmed by 9 bases and 1 base, with 12 bases remaining between them. Germline CDR1 ENHRY, CDR2 SYGVKD. The CDR3 is made up of 13 amino acids. CDR3 DNA sequence: TGTGCCATATCGACAGAGACCCAAGAGACCCAGTACTTC. Amino acid sequence: CAISTETQETQYF.

The rearrangement uses TRBV6-6 and TRBJ1-5; tentative D call: TRBD1 (6 bases). V was shortened by 6 bases and J by 4 bases, with 10 bases between the two germline ends. Germline loops: CDR1 MNHNY, CDR2 SVGAGI (reference sequence). The CDR3 length is 13 residues. The CDR3 spells CASSGQLNQPQHF. Written as DNA, the CDR3 is TGTGCCAGCAGCGGACAGCTTAATCAGCCCCAGCATTTT.

The CDR3 DNA sequence: TGTGCCAGCAGTTCGACGGGATCCCCCTACGAGCAGTACTTC. It encodes CASSSTGSPYEQYF. This chain uses TRBV27 with TRBJ2-7; weak D call: TRBD2 (5 bases). V was cut by 4 bases and J by 2 bases, with 12 bases left in between. This CDR3 spans 14 amino acids. The germline V gene has CDR1 MNHEY and CDR2 SMNVEV (reference sequence).

About this clone: In the same sample, other DNA sequences code for this CDR3. The rearrangement uses TRBV29-1 and TRBJ2-1; 11 nucleotides line up with TRBD1. J lost 4 bases, V lost 5 bases, and 4 bases had no gene match. This CDR3 comprises 14 residues. The germline V gene encodes CDR1 SQVTM and CDR2 ANQGSEA. Here the CDR3 DNA reads TGCAGCGTTTGGACAGGGGGCTCATACAATGAGCAGTTCTTC. It translates to CSVWTGGSYNEQFF.

This clone was recorded a few times. V and J are TRBV10-1 and TRBJ2-2; maybe TRBD1 (5 bases). V was trimmed by 6 bases and J by 4 bases, leaving 9 bases between them. CDR3 length equals 13 residues. Germline V gene sequence: CDR1 WNHNN, CDR2 SYGVQD (reference sequence). The CDR3 loop reads CASSSQGTGELFF. The CDR3 nucleotides read TGCGCCAGCAGCTCTCAGGGCACCGGGGAGCTGTTTTTT.

The genes are TRBV10-2 and TRBJ1-1; D call uncertain. V lost 3 bases and J lost 0, with 11 bases in between. Germline-derived CDR1 and CDR2 are WSHSY and SAAADI. There are 15 residues in the CDR3. The CDR3 here is CASSEVGLMNTEAFF. CDR3 coding DNA: TGCGCCAGCAGTGAAGTGGGGTTAATGAACACTGAAGCTTTCTTT.

The rearrangement joins TRBV2 to TRBJ2-4, with 7 bases matching TRBD2. The trim removed 3 bases at V and 3 bases at J, leaving 2 bases unmatched. CDR1 is SNHLY and CDR2 is FYNNEI in the germline V gene. The CDR3 loop spans 14 amino acids. Written as DNA, the CDR3 is TGTGCCAGCAGTGACAGGGAGGGCAAAAACATTCAGTACTTC. Translating gives CASSDREGKNIQYF.

CDR3 amino acids: CASSPIIEKLFF. Here the CDR3 DNA reads TGTGCCAGCAGTCCCATCATCGAAAAACTGTTTTTT. The chain uses TRBV6-6 and TRBJ1-4; D is undetermined. V dropped 5 bases and J dropped 8 bases, with 9 bases sitting between them. This CDR3 contains 12 residues. Germline V gene sequence: CDR1 MNHNY, CDR2 SVGAGI (reference sequence).

This clone was counted between two and nine times. V is TRBV27 and J is TRBJ1-1; a weak D match, TRBD1 (5 bases). V was pared by 5 bases and J by 6 bases, with 19 bases between. Germline CDR1 reads MNHEY; CDR2 reads SMNVEV (reference sequence). CDR3 length: 15 amino acids. CDR3 region: CASSTRQRLVSEAFF. CDR3 sequence (DNA): TGTGCCAGCAGTACAAGACAGCGACTTGTGTCTGAAGCTTTCTTT.

This sequence joins TRBV2 and TRBJ2-3; D is possibly TRBD1 or TRBD2 (6 bases each). The germline V and J ends were trimmed by 3 bases and 2 bases, with 9 bases remaining between them. Looked up from germline, CDR1 is SNHLY and CDR2 is FYNNEI. This CDR3 is built from 14 residues. CDR3 DNA: TGTGCCAGCAGTGAGAGGGGGGCCACAGATACGCAGTATTTT. This sequence encodes CASSERGATDTQYF. The whole variable domain, remainder taken from reference TRBV2 and TRBJ2-3, is EPEVTQTPSHQVTQMGQEVILRCVPISNHLYFYWYRQILGQKVEFLVSFYNNEISEKSEIFDDQFSVERPDGSNFTLKIRSTKLEDSAMYFCASSERGATDTQYFGPGTRLTVL.

The rearrangement joins TRBV29-1 to TRBJ2-5, with D possibly matching TRBD1 (6 bases). The CDR3 is 11 residues long. The ends were cut back, 4 bases at V and 4 bases at J, with 7 bases in the middle. In germline, CDR1 is SQVTM, CDR2 ANQGSEA. As DNA, the CDR3 is TGCAGCGTTGCCAGGGGAGAGACCCAGTACTTC. Its protein product is CSVARGETQYF.

This clone was recorded only once. The V gene is TRBV5-1, the J gene TRBJ2-2; 9 positions match TRBD1. This CDR3 contains 15 residues. Germline-derived CDR1 and CDR2 are SGHRS and YFSETQ. Germline trimming cut 2 bases from V and 8 bases from J; bases unmatched to any gene: 7. The CDR3 nucleotides are TGCGCCAGCAGCTTCCGGACAGGGGCAGGTGGGGAGCTGTTTTTT. It specifies CASSFRTGAGGELFF.

This rearrangement joins TRBV2 to TRBJ1-5; perhaps TRBD1 as D (6 bases). This CDR3 contains 15 residues. Trimming took 4 bases from V and 7 from J, leaving 17 bases between them. The V gene's germline CDR1 is SNHLY and CDR2 FYNNEI. CDR3 DNA: TGTGCCAGCAGTGTTTCACAGGGTTTCGGCCAGCCCCAGCATTTT. Its protein is CASSVSQGFGQPQHF.

The chain links TRBV18 to TRBJ1-1; D unclear. The CDR3 has 15 amino acids. V was shortened by 0 bases and J by 0 bases, with 8 bases between the two germline ends. CDR1 and CDR2 from the germline V gene are KGHSH and LQKENI. The chain's CDR3 is CASSPPTRLNTEAFF. The CDR3 DNA sequence: TGTGCCAGCTCACCACCGACCCGCCTGAACACTGAAGCTTTCTTT.

The CDR3 nucleotides read TGCGCCAGCAGGCCAGGGGGCGTGGGCACTGAAGCTTTCTTT. Its translation is CASRPGGVGTEAFF. The rearrangement joins TRBV5-1 to TRBJ1-1; 8 bases map to TRBD1. The V gene end was trimmed by 5 bases and the J gene end by 4 bases; junction bases not matched to a gene: 7. The CDR3 is 14 amino acids. The germline CDR1 and CDR2 sequences are SGHRS and YFSETQ. Together with reference TRBV5-1 and TRBJ1-1, the CDR3 gives the full variable domain: KAGVTQTPRYLIKTRGQQVTLSCSPISGHRSVSWYQQTPGQGLQFLFEYFSETQRNKGNFPGRFSGRQFSNSRSEMNVSTLELGDSALYLCASRPGGVGTEAFFGQGTRLTVV.

This chain uses TRBV7-2 with TRBJ2-2, with TRBD2 matching 7 bases. Losses at the gene ends were 6 bases for V and 1 base for J; bases not matched to a gene: 5. Germline V gene lookup returns CDR1 SGHTA and CDR2 FQGNSA. The CDR3 loop spans 15 amino acids. The CDR3 sequence: CASRRQRGNTGELFF. In DNA form, the CDR3 reads TGTGCCAGCAGGAGGCAGCGGGGGAACACCGGGGAGCTGTTTTTT.

This chain connects TRBV3-1 (or the pseudogene TRBV3-2) to TRBJ1-1, with TRBD1 matching 7 bases. The CDR3 extends over 13 amino acids. Trimming took 0 bases from V and 10 from J; bases not matched to a gene: 5. CDR1 is LGHDT and CDR2 is YNNKEL in the germline V gene (reference sequence). The CDR3 protein is CASSQDQGVGAFF. The DNA of the CDR3 is TGTGCCAGCAGCCAAGATCAGGGGGTTGGAGCTTTCTTT.

V gene TRBV21-1 combines with J gene TRBJ2-2. TRBV21-1 is a pseudogene. This CDR3 is built from 17 residues. This CDR3 is CASSKSLGGTDTGELFF. CDR3 nucleotide sequence: TGTGCCAGCAGCAAAAGTTTGGGGGGGACAGACACCGGGGAGCTGTTTTTT.

V usage is TRBV5-5 and J usage is TRBJ2-3; D unclear. Trimming pared 2 bases from V and 2 bases from J, leaving 6 bases between. Germline V gives CDR1 SGHKS, CDR2 YYEKEE (reference sequence). The CDR3 length is 13 residues. The CDR3 is CASSFTHTDTQYF. CDR3 DNA sequence: TGTGCCAGCAGCTTTACCCACACAGATACGCAGTATTTT.